These 20 T cell receptor beta chains originate from one sample sequenced in a study of blood T cell repertoires in COVID-19. The method was immunoSEQ multiplex PCR; TCRdb's version includes in-frame clones alone and lacks a portion of them. The data hold fewer than 250,000 clones, with 70% to 90% observed a single time. The sample comprised PBMCs or T cells enriched from blood (not recorded which). The receptors were sampled from a woman aged 40 to 50 in a cohort exposed to, infected with or recovered from COVID-19 (not recorded which).

The chain uses TRBV29-1 and TRBJ2-7, with 9 bases aligning to TRBD1. The CDR3 sequence is 14 residues long. J was trimmed by 1 base and V by 7 bases; bases with no gene match: 8. Per germline, CDR1 SQVTM and CDR2 ANQGSEA. The CDR3 nucleotides are TGCAGCGCTATGGGACAGGGCTTATCCTACGAGCAGTACTTC. This gives the protein CSAMGQGLSYEQYF.

In the case of this clone: A read error may produce the germline difference seen at one junction end. The chain has TRBV4-1 and TRBJ1-1; TRBD1 might be the D (5 bases). This CDR3 is built from 13 residues. Per germline, CDR1 MGHRA and CDR2 YSYEKL. In nucleotides, the CDR3 is TGCGCCAGCCGCCAGGGCATGAACACTGAAGCTTTCTTT. This gives the protein CASRQGMNTEAFF.

This clone came up once. The chain uses TRBV7-9 and TRBJ1-3; possibly TRBD1 for D (5 bases). The CDR3 loop spans 17 amino acids. Germline V gene data show CDR1 as SEHNR and CDR2 as FQNEAQ (reference sequence). Trimming took off 5 bases at V and 1 base at J, with 18 bases between the two ends. The CDR3 nucleotides are TGTGCCAGCAGCCCTAAGGAGGGGAAGTGGTCTGGAAACACCATATATTTT. Amino acid sequence: CASSPKEGKWSGNTIYF.

The J gene is TRBJ2-7, the V gene TRBV2; 7 nucleotides match TRBD1. This CDR3 is built from 13 residues. The germline V gene has CDR1 SNHLY and CDR2 FYNNEI. With V trimmed by 6 bases and J by 8 bases, 10 bases remained unmatched. CDR3 protein: CASRGTGAGKQYF. In nucleotides, the CDR3 is TGTGCCAGCAGGGGTACAGGGGCCGGGAAGCAGTACTTC.

V is TRBV11-2 and J is TRBJ2-5; perhaps TRBD2 as D (6 bases). Germline CDR1 is SGHAT and CDR2 is FQNNGV. V lost 2 bases and J lost 9, with 19 bases in between. This CDR3 is built from 15 residues. DNA for the CDR3: TGTGCCAGCAGCTTAACTGGGCGTGGCAGGGAGGCCCAGTACTTC. It codes for CASSLTGRGREAQYF.

The chain is built from TRBV18 and TRBJ2-7; 9 nucleotides agree with TRBD1. Germline CDR1 is KGHSH and CDR2 is LQKENI. The J segment lost 3 bases and the V segment lost 2 bases, leaving 17 bases of the junction unmatched. CDR3 length: 19 residues. The CDR3 DNA is TGTGCCAGCTCACCAGAATATTATCTTATGGGACAGGGAGTCTACGAGCAGTACTTC. This encodes CASSPEYYLMGQGVYEQYF.

The chain recombines TRBV9 with TRBJ2-5, with unresolved D. The CDR3 runs to 15 residues. The V gene lost 0 bases and the J gene lost 5 bases, with 14 bases spanning the gap. The germline V gene has CDR1 SGDLS and CDR2 YYNGEE. The CDR3: CASSVESWSRETQYF. As DNA, the CDR3 is TGTGCCAGCAGCGTAGAATCGTGGTCACGGGAGACCCAGTACTTC. The full variable domain, completed using reference TRBV9 and TRBJ2-5, is DSGVTQTPKHLITATGQRVTLRCSPRSGDLSVYWYQQSLDQGLQFLIQYYNGEERAKGNILERFSAQQFPDLHSELNLSSLELGDSALYFCASSVESWSRETQYFGPGTRLLVL.

The V and J genes are TRBV7-2 and TRBJ2-6; D is unclear. In germline, CDR1 is SGHTA, CDR2 FQGNSA. The CDR3 consists of 15 residues. V lost 2 bases and J lost 1, with 6 bases in between. The chain's CDR3 is CASSLFLSGANVLTF. The CDR3 DNA follows: TGTGCCAGCAGCTTATTCCTTTCTGGGGCCAACGTCCTGACTTTC.

J is TRBJ2-1 and V is TRBV20-1; no clear D. V lost 3 bases to trimming and J lost 0 bases, with 6 bases between them. The CDR3 consists of 13 residues. Germline CDR1 is DFQATT and CDR2 is SNEGSKA (reference sequence). This chain's CDR3 is CSASKSSYNEQFF. In nucleotides, the CDR3 is TGCAGTGCTAGTAAGAGCTCCTACAATGAGCAGTTCTTC.

In DNA form, the CDR3 reads TGCGCCAGCAGTCAGGACTATAATTCACCCCTCCACTTT. Residues: CASSQDYNSPLHF. The J gene is TRBJ1-6, the V gene TRBV10-1; D is unclear. Germline lookup yields CDR1 WNHNN and CDR2 SYGVQD (reference sequence). Trimming cost V 5 bases and J 3 bases, with 5 bases left between them. This CDR3 is built from 13 residues.

This chain links TRBV28 with TRBJ2-3; 9 positions match TRBD2. V lost 5 bases to trimming and J lost 4 bases; unmatched junction nucleotides: 19. Per the germline V gene, CDR1 is MDHEN and CDR2 is SYDVKM. The CDR3 loop spans 19 amino acids. CDR3: CASSPLPRTSAQVADTQYF. In DNA form, the CDR3 reads TGTGCCAGCAGTCCCCTCCCCCGGACTAGCGCCCAAGTGGCAGATACGCAGTATTTT. The variable domain in full, with the rest retrieved from reference TRBV28 and TRBJ2-3, is DVKVTQSSRYLVKRTGEKVFLECVQDMDHENMFWYRQDPGLGLRLIYFSYDVKMKEKGDIPEGYSVSREKKERFSLILESASTNQTSMYLCASSPLPRTSAQVADTQYFGPGTRLTVL.

V gene TRBV27 combines with J gene TRBJ2-3; no clear D. Germline V gene lookup returns CDR1 MNHEY and CDR2 SMNVEV (reference sequence). Deletions cut 3 bases from V and 5 bases from J, with 3 bases between. The CDR3 totals 11 residues. CDR3: CASSFRDTQYF. CDR3 nucleotides: TGTGCCAGCAGTTTTCGAGATACGCAGTATTTT.

The chain links TRBV9 to TRBJ2-5; TRBD2 aligns across 8 bases. J gave up 2 bases and V 3 bases, and 9 bases lay outside the gene matches. Germline lookup yields CDR1 SGDLS and CDR2 YYNGEE. CDR3 size: 16 residues. The CDR3 nucleotides are TGTGCCAGCAGCGCCGTAGCGGGAACCGGGCAAGAGACCCAGTACTTC. Translating gives CASSAVAGTGQETQYF.

The gene calls are TRBV19 and TRBJ2-1; 8 nucleotides align to TRBD1. Germline assignment: CDR1 LNHDA and CDR2 SQIVND (reference sequence). V shed 3 bases and J 7 bases; nucleotides not matched to a gene: 11. This CDR3 is 16 amino acids long. CDR3 loop: CASSIKGQGAPNEQFF. The CDR3 nucleotides are TGTGCCAGTAGTATTAAGGGGCAGGGGGCGCCGAATGAGCAGTTCTTC.

CDR3 sequence: CASIRQDERGVSGANVLTF. As DNA, the CDR3 is TGTGCCAGCATAAGACAGGACGAACGTGGGGTATCTGGGGCCAACGTCCTGACTTTC. The chain is built from TRBV6-4 and TRBJ2-6; TRBD1 might be the D (6 bases). The CDR3 contains 19 residues. V was trimmed by 7 bases and J by 1 base, leaving 23 bases between them. CDR1 and CDR2 (germline): MRHNA, SNTAGT.

The chain couples TRBV7-8 to TRBJ1-2; D gene unclear. This CDR3 has 14 residues. V lost 1 base and J lost 1, with 7 bases in between. In germline, CDR1 is SGHVS, CDR2 FQNEAQ. CDR3 in amino acids: CASSLGQFNYGYTF. CDR3 nucleotide sequence: TGTGCCAGCAGCTTAGGCCAGTTTAACTATGGCTACACCTTC.

The chain couples TRBV4-3 to TRBJ1-1; D ambiguous. This CDR3 has 14 amino acids. With 1 base removed from V and 4 bases from J, the gap between germline ends came to 10 bases. Germline values: CDR1 LGHNA, CDR2 YSLEER. The CDR3 DNA sequence: TGCGCCAGCAGCCAAGGGCTGGGAGTCACTGAAGCTTTCTTT. This gives the protein CASSQGLGVTEAFF.

The V and J genes are TRBV27 and TRBJ1-6; no firm D call. The ends were cut back, 5 bases at V and 2 bases at J, with 16 bases in the middle. CDR1 MNHEY and CDR2 SMNVEV come from the germline V gene (reference sequence). This CDR3 is built from 17 residues. For the CDR3, the DNA is TGTGCCAGCAGTGGATCAGCGGAGAGAGCCTATAATTCACCCCTCCACTTT. It is translated as CASSGSAERAYNSPLHF.

This clone was observed a handful of times. V and J are TRBV6-1 and TRBJ1-1, with D uncertain. Germline V gene sequence: CDR1 MNHNS, CDR2 SASEGT. Trimming pared 2 bases from V and 0 bases from J, leaving 7 bases between. The CDR3 runs 14 residues. CDR3 in DNA: TGTGCCAGCAGTGAAAGAGGGTTGAACACTGAAGCTTTCTTT. It encodes CASSERGLNTEAFF.

This chain joins TRBV6-2 or TRBV6-3 and TRBJ2-7; 7 nucleotides agree with TRBD2. The germline gives CDR1 MNHEY, CDR2 SVGEGT. The CDR3 length is 16 residues. Losses at the gene ends were 2 bases for V and 5 bases for J; bases not matched to a gene: 12. CDR3 bases: TGTGCCAGCAGTTACGGGGGGGACGTCACGTTCGACGAGCAGTACTTC. Translating it yields CASSYGGDVTFDEQYF.